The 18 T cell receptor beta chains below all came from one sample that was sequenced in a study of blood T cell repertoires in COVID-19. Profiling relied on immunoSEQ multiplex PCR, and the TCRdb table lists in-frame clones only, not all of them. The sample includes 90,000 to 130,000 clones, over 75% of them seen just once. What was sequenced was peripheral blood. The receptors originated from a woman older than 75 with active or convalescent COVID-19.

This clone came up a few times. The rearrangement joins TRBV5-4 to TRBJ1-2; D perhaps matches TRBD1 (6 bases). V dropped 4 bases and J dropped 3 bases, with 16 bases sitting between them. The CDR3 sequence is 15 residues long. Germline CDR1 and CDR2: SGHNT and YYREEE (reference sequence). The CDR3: CASSLEEGGDYGYTF. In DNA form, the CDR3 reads TGTGCCAGCAGCCTGGAGGAGGGGGGGGACTATGGCTACACCTTC.

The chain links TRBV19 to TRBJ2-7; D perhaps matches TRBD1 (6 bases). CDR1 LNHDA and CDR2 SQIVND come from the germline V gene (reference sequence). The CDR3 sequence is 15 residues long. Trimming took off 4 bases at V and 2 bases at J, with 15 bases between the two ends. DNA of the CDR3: TGTGCCAGTAGTAGGGCGACAGGTCCCACCTACGAGCAGTACTTC. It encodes CASSRATGPTYEQYF.

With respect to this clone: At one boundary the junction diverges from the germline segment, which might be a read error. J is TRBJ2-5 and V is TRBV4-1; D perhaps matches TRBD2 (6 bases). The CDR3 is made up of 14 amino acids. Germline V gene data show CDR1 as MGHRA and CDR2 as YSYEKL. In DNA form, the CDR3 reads TGCGCCAGCAGCCAAATGGGGCGGATTAGCGGAAGACACTTC. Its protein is CASSQMGRISGRHF.

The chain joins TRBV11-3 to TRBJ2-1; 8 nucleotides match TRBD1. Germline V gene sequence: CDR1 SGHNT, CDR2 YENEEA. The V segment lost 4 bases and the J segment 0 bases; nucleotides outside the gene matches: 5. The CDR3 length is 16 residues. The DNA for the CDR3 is TGTGCCAGCAGCTCACAGGGGGTTAGCTCCTACAATGAGCAGTTCTTC. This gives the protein CASSSQGVSSYNEQFF.

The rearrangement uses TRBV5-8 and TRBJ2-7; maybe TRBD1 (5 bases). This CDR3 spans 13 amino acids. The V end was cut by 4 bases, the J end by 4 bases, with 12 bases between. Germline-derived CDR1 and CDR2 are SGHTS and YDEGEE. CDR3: CASSAPGLYEQYF. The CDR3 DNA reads TGTGCCAGCAGCGCGCCAGGGCTATACGAGCAGTACTTC.

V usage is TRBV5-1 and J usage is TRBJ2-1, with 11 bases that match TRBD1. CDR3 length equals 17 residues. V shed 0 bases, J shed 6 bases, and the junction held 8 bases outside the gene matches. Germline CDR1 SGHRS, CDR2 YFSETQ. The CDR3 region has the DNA TGCGCCAGCAGCTTGGCGCCTTGGGGACAGGGGGGCAATGAGCAGTTCTTC. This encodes CASSLAPWGQGGNEQFF. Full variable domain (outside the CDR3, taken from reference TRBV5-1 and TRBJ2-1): KAGVTQTPRYLIKTRGQQVTLSCSPISGHRSVSWYQQTPGQGLQFLFEYFSETQRNKGNFPGRFSGRQFSNSRSEMNVSTLELGDSALYLCASSLAPWGQGGNEQFFGPGTRLTVL.

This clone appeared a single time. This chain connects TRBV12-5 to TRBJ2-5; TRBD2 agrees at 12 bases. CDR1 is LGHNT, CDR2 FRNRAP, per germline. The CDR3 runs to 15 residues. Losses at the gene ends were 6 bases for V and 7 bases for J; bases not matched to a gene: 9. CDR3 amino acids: CASGDGTSGPRTQYF. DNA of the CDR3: TGTGCTAGTGGCGATGGGACTAGCGGGCCCCGGACCCAGTACTTC.

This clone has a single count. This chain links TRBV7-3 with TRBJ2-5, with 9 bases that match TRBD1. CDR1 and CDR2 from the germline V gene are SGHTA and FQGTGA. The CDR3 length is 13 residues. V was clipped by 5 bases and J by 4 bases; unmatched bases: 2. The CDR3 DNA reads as TGTGCCAGCAGCCGGGGACAGGGAGAGACCCAGTACTTC. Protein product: CASSRGQGETQYF.

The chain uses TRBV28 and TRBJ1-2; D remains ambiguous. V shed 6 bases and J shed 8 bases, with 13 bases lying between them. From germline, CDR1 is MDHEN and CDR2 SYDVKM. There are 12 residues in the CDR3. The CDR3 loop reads CASSGEERGYTF. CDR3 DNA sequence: TGTGCCAGCAGCGGGGAGGAGAGGGGCTACACCTTC.

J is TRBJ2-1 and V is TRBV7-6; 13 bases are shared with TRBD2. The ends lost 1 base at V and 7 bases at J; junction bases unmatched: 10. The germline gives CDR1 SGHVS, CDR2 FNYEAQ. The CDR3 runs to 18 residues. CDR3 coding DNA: TGTGCCAGCAGCTTAGACCCAGGACTAGCGGGAGAGGGGAATGAGCAGTTCTTC. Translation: CASSLDPGLAGEGNEQFF.

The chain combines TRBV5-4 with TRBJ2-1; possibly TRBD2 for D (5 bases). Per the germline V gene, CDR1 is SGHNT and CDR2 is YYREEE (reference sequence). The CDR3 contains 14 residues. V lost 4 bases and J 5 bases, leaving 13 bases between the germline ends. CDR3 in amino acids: CASSLLGDHNEQFF. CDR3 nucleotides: TGTGCCAGCAGCCTCCTGGGAGACCACAATGAGCAGTTCTTC.

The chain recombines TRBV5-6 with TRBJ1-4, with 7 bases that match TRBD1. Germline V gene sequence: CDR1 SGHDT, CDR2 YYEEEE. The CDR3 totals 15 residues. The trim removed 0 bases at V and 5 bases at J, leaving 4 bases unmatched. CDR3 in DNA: TGTGCCAGCAGCTTGGTGGGGACAGTAAATGAAAAACTGTTTTTT. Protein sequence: CASSLVGTVNEKLFF.

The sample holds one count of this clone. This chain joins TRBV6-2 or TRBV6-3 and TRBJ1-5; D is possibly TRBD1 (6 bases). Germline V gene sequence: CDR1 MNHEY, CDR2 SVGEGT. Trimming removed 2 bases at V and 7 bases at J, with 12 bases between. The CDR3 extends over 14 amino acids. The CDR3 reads CASSYTNREQPQHF. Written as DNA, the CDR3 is TGTGCCAGCAGTTACACCAACAGGGAGCAGCCCCAGCATTTT.

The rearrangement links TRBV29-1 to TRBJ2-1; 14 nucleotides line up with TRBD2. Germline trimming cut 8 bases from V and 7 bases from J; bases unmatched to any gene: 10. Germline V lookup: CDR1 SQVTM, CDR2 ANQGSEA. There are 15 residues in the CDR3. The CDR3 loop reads CSTSGTSGSQNEQFF. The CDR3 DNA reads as TGCAGCACTTCTGGGACTAGCGGGAGTCAAAATGAGCAGTTCTTC.

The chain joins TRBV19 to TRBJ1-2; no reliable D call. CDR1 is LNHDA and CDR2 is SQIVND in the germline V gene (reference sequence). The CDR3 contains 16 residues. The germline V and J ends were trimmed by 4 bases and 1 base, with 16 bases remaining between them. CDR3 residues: CASSTRRVADNYGYTF. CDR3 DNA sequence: TGTGCCAGTAGTACCCGGAGGGTGGCGGATAACTATGGCTACACCTTC.

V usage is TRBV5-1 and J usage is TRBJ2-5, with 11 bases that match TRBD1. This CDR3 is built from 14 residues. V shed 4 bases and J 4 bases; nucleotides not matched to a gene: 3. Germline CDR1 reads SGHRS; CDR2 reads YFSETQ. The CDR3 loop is CASSPGQGAETQYF. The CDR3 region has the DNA TGCGCCAGCAGCCCCGGACAGGGGGCAGAGACCCAGTACTTC. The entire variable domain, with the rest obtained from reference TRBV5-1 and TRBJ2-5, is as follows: KAGVTQTPRYLIKTRGQQVTLSCSPISGHRSVSWYQQTPGQGLQFLFEYFSETQRNKGNFPGRFSGRQFSNSRSEMNVSTLELGDSALYLCASSPGQGAETQYFGPGTRLLVL.

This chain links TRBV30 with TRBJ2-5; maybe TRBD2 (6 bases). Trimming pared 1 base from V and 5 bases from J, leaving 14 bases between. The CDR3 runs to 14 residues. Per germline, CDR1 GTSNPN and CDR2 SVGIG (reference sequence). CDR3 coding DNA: TGTGCCTGGAGTGGTGGGGCGGGACGGGAGACCCAGTACTTC. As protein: CAWSGGAGRETQYF. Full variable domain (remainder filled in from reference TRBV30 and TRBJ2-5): SQTIHQWPATLVQPVGSPLSLECTVEGTSNPNLYWYRQAAGRGLQLLFYSVGIGQISSEVPQNLSASRPQDRQFILSSKKLLLSDSGFYLCAWSGGAGRETQYFGPGTRLLVL.

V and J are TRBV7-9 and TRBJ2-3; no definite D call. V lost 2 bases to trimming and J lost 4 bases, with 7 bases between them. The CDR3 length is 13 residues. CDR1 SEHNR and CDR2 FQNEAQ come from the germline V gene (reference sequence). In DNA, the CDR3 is TGTGCCAGCAGCTTACTCGCGCCAGATACGCAGTATTTT. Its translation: CASSLLAPDTQYF.